The 11 T cell receptor beta chains presented below share a single source sample, sequenced in a study of T cells after yellow fever vaccination (dated by TCRdb to between 2019 and 2020). Library creation used 5' RACE. These reads were obtained on an Illumina HiSeq 2500. TCRdb reworked the public reads: Q25 trimming with fastp, MiXCR clone assembly, productive beta chains retained. All rows with the same CDR3 protein become a single entry with the most common DNA and genes. This sample comprises 300,000 or so distinct CDR3 sequences, about 6.9% of them detected only once. The ten largest account for 15% to 20% of the sample. Sample treatment or condition, as interpreted from the label and publication: live attenuated yellow fever vaccine strain. This material consisted of PBMCs, taken about 49 days after the first yellow fever vaccination. These receptors were obtained from a man in his late teens or twenties who received the YFV17D yellow fever vaccine.

This clonotype was counted many times. V and J are TRBV11-2 and TRBJ2-7; 8 positions agree with TRBD1. CDR3 size: 12 residues. Trimming at V came to 5 bases and at J to 7 bases, leaving 4 bases not matched to a gene. Per the germline V gene, CDR1 is SGHAT and CDR2 is FQNNGV. The CDR3 bases are TGTGCCAGCAGCCGGACAGGGTGGGAGCAGTACTTC. Its protein is CASSRTGWEQYF.

In DNA form, the CDR3 reads TGTGCCGTACTAAGAGGGCGAGAGCAGTTCTTC. It specifies CAVLRGREQFF. This chain connects TRBV25-1 to TRBJ2-1, with TRBD2 as a possible D gene (5 bases). The V gene lost 11 bases and the J gene lost 10 bases, with 15 bases spanning the gap. CDR1 is MGHDK, CDR2 SYGVNS, per germline. There are 11 residues in the CDR3.

J is TRBJ1-1 and V is TRBV7-8; D unresolved. This CDR3 spans 15 amino acids. The germline gives CDR1 SGHVS, CDR2 FQNEAQ. V lost 4 bases, J lost 5 bases, and 17 bases lay in between. The DNA of the CDR3 is TGTGCCAGCAGCTCGGGCGGTGTGAGGGTAACTGAAGCTTTCTTT. It encodes CASSSGGVRVTEAFF. Supplemented by reference TRBV7-8 and TRBJ1-1, the full variable domain reads GAGVSQSPRYKVAKRGQDVALRCDPISGHVSLFWYQQALGQGPEFLTYFQNEAQLDKSGLPSDRFFAERPEGSVSTLKIQRTQQEDSAVYLCASSSGGVRVTEAFFGQGTRLTVV.

This clonotype has only a few counts. The chain employs TRBV6-1 and TRBJ2-3; TRBD2 might be the D (6 bases). Germline-derived CDR1 and CDR2 are MNHNS and SASEGT. The CDR3 consists of 15 residues. Trimming took off 6 bases at V and 4 bases at J, with 17 bases between the two ends. The DNA for the CDR3 is TGTGCCAGCAGCCGTCCACCGGGAGAACCAGATACGCAGTATTTT. Its translation: CASSRPPGEPDTQYF.

A few counts support this clonotype. The chain links TRBV5-5 to TRBJ2-2; D uncertain. CDR3 length equals 14 residues. The ends were cut back, 1 base at V and 7 bases at J, with 11 bases in the middle. In germline, CDR1 is SGHKS, CDR2 YYEKEE (reference sequence). The CDR3: CASSLPQANGELFF. In DNA form, the CDR3 reads TGTGCCAGCAGCTTGCCGCAGGCAAACGGGGAGCTGTTTTTT. Full variable domain (missing parts from reference TRBV5-5 and TRBJ2-2): DAGVTQSPTHLIKTRGQQVTLRCSPISGHKSVSWYQQVLGQGPQFIFQYYEKEERGRGNFPDRFSARQFPNYSSELNVNALLLGDSALYLCASSLPQANGELFFGEGSRLTVL.

This clonotype was seen more than once but under ten times. An end of the junction differs from the germline gene, which may be a read error. The V gene is TRBV20-1, the J gene TRBJ2-1; maybe TRBD2 (6 bases). CDR1 is DFQATT and CDR2 is SNEGSKA in the germline V gene (reference sequence). CDR3 length equals 16 residues. The CDR3 spells CCARDRAGLLTNEQFF. The CDR3 DNA reads TGCTGTGCTAGAGATCGGGCGGGACTCCTTACCAATGAGCAGTTCTTC.

Of note for this clonotype: Possible read error: a much larger clone is one base away. This chain uses TRBV24-1 with TRBJ2-3; the D gene could be TRBD1 or TRBD2 (5 bases each). CDR3 size: 15 residues. V dropped 1 base and J dropped 8 bases, with 15 bases sitting between them. Germline V gives CDR1 KGHDR, CDR2 SFDVKD. As DNA, the CDR3 is TGTGCCACCAGTGATTTCTCGGGGCCATCAGCTACGCAGTATTTT. It translates to CATSDFSGPSATQYF.

The J gene is TRBJ1-4, the V gene TRBV6-1; TRBD1 agrees at 11 bases. Trimming cost V 6 bases and J 8 bases; bases outside gene matches: 11. The CDR3 is 16 residues long. Germline-derived CDR1 and CDR2 are MNHNS and SASEGT. CDR3 region: CASSGQGAAEKEKLFF. As DNA, the CDR3 is TGTGCCAGCAGCGGACAGGGGGCAGCGGAGAAGGAAAAACTGTTTTTT.

The V call is TRBV7-8, the J call TRBJ1-5; TRBD1 is a possible D gene (6 bases). The CDR3 consists of 13 residues. Germline-derived CDR1 and CDR2 are SGHVS and FQNEAQ. Trimming took off 5 bases at V and 6 bases at J, with 11 bases between the two ends. CDR3 DNA sequence: TGTGCCAGCAGCCCACAGGGTCGTCAGCCCCAGCATTTT. Amino acids: CASSPQGRQPQHF.

J is TRBJ2-1 and V is TRBV5-1, with 8 bases identical to TRBD2. The germline V gene has CDR1 SGHRS and CDR2 YFSETQ. Germline trimming cut 6 bases from V and 0 bases from J; bases unmatched to any gene: 5. The CDR3 runs to 15 residues. Here the CDR3 reads CASTQRGSSYNEQFF. Here the CDR3 DNA reads TGCGCCAGCACCCAGCGGGGGAGCTCCTACAATGAGCAGTTCTTC.

This clonotype turned up a few times. The J gene is TRBJ2-3, the V gene TRBV7-6, with TRBD2 matching over 10 bases. After removal of 5 bases from V and 2 bases from J, the junction contained 13 bases not matched to a gene. The CDR3 is made up of 18 amino acids. Germline CDR1 SGHVS, CDR2 FNYEAQ. The CDR3 spells CASSGKRLAGGLTDTQYF. The CDR3 coding sequence is TGTGCCAGCAGCGGTAAGAGGTTAGCGGGGGGCCTCACAGATACGCAGTATTTT.